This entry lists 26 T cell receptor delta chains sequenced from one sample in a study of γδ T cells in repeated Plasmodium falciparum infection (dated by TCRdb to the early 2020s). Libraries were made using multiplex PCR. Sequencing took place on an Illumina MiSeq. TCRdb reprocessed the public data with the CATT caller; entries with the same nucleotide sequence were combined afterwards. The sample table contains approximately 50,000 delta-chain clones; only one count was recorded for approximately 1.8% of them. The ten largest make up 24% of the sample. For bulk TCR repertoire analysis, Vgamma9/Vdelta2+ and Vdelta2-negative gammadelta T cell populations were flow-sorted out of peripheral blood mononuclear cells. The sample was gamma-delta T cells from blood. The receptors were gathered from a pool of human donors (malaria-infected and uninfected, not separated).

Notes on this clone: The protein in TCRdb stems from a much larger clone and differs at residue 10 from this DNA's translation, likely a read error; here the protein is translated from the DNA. The CDR3 DNA reads TGTGCCTACACAAGGCGGGGGATAAGAAGCAGGTACACCGATAAACTCATCTTT. Its translation: CAYTRRGIRSRYTDKLIF. V gene TRDV3 combines with J gene TRDJ1, with 8 positions matching TRDD3. The J gene, absent from TCRdb, was called here by matching the DNA to germline. Germline V gene lookup returns CDR1 TVYSNPD and CDR2 GDNSRS (reference sequence). Trimming cost V 4 bases and J 0 bases; bases outside gene matches: 19. This CDR3 is 18 amino acids long. The full variable domain, rest sourced from reference TRDV3 and TRDJ1, is CDKVTQSSPDQTVASGSEVVLLCTYDTVYSNPDLFWYRIRPDYSFQFVFYGDNSRSEGADFTQGRFSVKHILTQKAFHLVISPVRTEDSATYYCAYTRRGIRSRYTDKLIFGKGTRVTVEP.

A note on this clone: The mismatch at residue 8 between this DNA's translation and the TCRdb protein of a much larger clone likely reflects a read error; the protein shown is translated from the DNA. CDR3 sequence (DNA): TGTGCTCTTGGGGAATCGGCCTGCCTTATACTGGGGATCTACACCGATAAACTCATCTTT. Translation: CALGESACLILGIYTDKLIF. The genes are TRDV1 and TRDJ1; 7 positions agree with TRDD3. In the absence of a J gene in TCRdb, the DNA was matched to germline to assign it here. J gave up 0 bases and V 2 bases, and 18 bases lay outside the gene matches. The CDR3 is made up of 20 amino acids. CDR1 is TSWWSYY and CDR2 is QGS in the germline V gene.

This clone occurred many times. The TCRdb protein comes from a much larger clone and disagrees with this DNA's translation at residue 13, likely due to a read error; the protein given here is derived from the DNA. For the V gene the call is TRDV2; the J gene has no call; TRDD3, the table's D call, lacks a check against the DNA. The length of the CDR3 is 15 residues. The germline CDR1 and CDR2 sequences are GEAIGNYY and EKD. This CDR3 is CACDTVGTLGDKPIF. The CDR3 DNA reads TGTGCCTGTGACACCGTGGGAACCTTGGGCGATAAACCCATCTTT.

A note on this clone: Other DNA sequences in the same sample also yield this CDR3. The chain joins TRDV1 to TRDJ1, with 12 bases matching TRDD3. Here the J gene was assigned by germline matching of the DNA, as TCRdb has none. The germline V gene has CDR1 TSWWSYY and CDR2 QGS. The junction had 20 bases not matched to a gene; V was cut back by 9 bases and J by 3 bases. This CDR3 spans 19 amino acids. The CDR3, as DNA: TGTGCTCTAGGGTTCCTTACTGGACTGGGGGATACATTCCCCGATAAACTCATCTTT. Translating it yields CALGFLTGLGDTFPDKLIF.

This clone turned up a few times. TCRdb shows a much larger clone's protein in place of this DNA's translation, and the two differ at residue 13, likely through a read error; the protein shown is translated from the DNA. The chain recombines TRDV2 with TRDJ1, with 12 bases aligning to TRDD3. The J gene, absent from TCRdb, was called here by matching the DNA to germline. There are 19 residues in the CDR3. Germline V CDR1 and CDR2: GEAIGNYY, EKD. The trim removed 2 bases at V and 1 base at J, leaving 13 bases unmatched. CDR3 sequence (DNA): TGTGCCTGTGACAGCCTACTGGGGGATACATCCTCGTGCACCGATAAACTCATCTTT. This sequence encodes CACDSLLGDTSSCTDKLIF.

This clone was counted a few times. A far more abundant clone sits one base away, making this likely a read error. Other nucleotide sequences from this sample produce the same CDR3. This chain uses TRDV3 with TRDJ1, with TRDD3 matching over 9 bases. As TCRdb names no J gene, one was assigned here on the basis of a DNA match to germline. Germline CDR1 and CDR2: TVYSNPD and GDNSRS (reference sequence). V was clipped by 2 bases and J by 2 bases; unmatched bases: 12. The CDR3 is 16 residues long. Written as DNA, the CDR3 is TGTGCCTTTTTCTCCGGAAAGCTGGGGGATACCGATAAACTCATCTTT. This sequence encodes CAFFSGKLGDTDKLIF.

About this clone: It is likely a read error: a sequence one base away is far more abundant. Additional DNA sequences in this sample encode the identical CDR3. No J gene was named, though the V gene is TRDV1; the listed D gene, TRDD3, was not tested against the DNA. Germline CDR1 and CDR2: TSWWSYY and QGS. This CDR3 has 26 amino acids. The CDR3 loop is CALGETRGKPFLQYLGDTAYTDKLIF. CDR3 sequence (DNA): TGTGCTCTTGGGGAAACGCGGGGGAAACCCTTCCTACAATACCTGGGGGATACCGCGTACACCGATAAGCTCATCTTT.

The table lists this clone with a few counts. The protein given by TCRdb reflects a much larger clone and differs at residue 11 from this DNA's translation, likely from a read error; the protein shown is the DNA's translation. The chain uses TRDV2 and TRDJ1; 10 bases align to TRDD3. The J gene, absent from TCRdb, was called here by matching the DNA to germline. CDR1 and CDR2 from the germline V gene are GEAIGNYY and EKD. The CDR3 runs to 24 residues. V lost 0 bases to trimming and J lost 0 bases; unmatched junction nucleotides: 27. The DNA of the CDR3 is TGTGCCTGTGACACCGTTATCCCTTACTCAGTCTGGGGGATAGGAACGAATTACACCGATAAACTCATCTTT. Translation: CACDTVIPYSVWGIGTNYTDKLIF.

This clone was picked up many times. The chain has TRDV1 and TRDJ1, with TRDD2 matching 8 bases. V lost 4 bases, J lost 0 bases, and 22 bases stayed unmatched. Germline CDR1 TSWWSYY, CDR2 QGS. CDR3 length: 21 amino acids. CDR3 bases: TGTGCTCTTGGGGTCAAAAGGCACTTCCTACGGTTTCCCTTGTACACCGATAAACTCATCTTT. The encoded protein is CALGVKRHFLRFPLYTDKLIF.

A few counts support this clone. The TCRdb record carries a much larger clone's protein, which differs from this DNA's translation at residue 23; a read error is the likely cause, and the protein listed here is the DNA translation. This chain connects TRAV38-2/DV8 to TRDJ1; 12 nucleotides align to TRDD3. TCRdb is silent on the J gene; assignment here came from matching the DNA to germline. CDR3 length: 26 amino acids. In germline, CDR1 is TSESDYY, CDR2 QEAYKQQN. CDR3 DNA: TGTGCTTATAGGAGCGCGTGGGCCCATCCTCTCAAAGACCGGTACTGGGGGATACCAATCTCCGATGAACTCATCTTT. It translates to CAYRSAWAHPLKDRYWGIPISDELIF.

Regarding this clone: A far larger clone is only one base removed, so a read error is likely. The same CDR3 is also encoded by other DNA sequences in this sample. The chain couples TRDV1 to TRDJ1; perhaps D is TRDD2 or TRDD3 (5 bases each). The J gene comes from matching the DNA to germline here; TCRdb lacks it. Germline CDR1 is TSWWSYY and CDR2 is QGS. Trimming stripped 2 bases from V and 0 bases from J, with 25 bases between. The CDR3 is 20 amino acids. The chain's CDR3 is CALGESAYLILGIYTDKLIF. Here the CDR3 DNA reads TGTGCTCTTGGGGAATCGGCCTACCTTATACTAGGGATCTACACCGATAAACTCATCTTT.

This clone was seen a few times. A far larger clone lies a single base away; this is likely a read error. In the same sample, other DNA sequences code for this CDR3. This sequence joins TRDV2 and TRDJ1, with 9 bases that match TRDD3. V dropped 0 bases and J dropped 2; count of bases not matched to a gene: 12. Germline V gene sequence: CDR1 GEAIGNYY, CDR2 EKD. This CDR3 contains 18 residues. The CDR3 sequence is CACDTVGVLGDGTDKLIF. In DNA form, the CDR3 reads TGTGCCTGTGACACCGTGGGAGTTCTGGGGGATGGGACCGATAAACTCATCTTT.

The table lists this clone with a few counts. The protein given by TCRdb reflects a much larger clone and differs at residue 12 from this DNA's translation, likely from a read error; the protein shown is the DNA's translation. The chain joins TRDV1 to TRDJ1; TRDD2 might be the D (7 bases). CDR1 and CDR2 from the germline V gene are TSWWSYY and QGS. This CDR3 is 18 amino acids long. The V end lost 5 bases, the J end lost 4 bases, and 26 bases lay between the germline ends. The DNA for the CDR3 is TGTGCTCTTGGGAAAATTTTTGGGTTCCTACGTGGGGGCGATAAACTCATCTTT. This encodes CALGKIFGFLRGGDKLIF.

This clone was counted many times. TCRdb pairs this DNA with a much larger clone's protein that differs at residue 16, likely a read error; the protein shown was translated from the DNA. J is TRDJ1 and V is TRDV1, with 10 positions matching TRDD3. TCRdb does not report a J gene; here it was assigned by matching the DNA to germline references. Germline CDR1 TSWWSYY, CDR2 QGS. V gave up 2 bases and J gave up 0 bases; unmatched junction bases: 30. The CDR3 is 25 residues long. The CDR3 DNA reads TGTGCTCTTGGGGAAGGTTCGTACTTCCTATCGACATACTGGGGGATGCGCTGGTACACCGATAAACTCATCTTT. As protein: CALGEGSYFLSTYWGMRWYTDKLIF.

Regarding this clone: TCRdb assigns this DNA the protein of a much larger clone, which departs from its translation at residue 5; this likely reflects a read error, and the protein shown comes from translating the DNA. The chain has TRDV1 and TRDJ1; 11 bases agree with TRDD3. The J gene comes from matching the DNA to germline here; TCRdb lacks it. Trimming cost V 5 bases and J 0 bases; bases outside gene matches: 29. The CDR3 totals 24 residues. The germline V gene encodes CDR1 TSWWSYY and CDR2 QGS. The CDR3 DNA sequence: TGTGCTCTTGGGCTCTACATACCCGTTTTCGACTGGGGGATAGTGGACCTGTACACCGATAAACTCATCTTT. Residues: CALGLYIPVFDWGIVDLYTDKLIF.

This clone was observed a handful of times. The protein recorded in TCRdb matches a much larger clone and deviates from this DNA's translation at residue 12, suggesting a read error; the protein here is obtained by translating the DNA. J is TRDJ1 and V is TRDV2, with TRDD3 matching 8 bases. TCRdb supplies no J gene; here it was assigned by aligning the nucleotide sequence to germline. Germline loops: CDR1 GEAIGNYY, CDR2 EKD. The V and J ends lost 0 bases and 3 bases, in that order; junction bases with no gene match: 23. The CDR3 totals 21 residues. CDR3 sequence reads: CACDTGEIYWGLTGGSDKLIF. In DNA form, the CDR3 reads TGTGCCTGTGACACCGGAGAGATCTACTGGGGGCTTACGGGGGGTTCCGATAAACTCATCTTT.

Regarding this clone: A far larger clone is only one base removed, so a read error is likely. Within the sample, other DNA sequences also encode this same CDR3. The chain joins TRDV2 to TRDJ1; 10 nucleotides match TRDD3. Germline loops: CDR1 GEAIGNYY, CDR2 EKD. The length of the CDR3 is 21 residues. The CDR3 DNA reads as TGCGCCTGTGACACCATCGGGCATACTGGGGGATCCTCCCACGCCACCGATAAACTCATCTTT. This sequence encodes CACDTIGHTGGSSHATDKLIF.

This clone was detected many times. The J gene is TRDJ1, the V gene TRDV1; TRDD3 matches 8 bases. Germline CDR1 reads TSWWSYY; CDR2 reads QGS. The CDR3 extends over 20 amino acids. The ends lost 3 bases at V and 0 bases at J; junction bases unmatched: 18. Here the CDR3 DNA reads TGTGCTCTTGGGGACTCCCCCCTAAGCTACTGGGGGCCTTACACCGATAAACTCATCTTT. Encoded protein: CALGDSPLSYWGPYTDKLIF.

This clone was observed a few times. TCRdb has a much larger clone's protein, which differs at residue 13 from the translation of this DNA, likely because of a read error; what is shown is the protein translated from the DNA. DNA of the CDR3: TGTGCCTGTGACACCGTCCAGCGTAACACCGATAAACACATCTTT. Protein: CACDTVQRNTDKHIF. There is no J gene call, but TRDV2 is given as the V gene. Germline V gene lookup returns CDR1 GEAIGNYY and CDR2 EKD. The CDR3 extends over 15 amino acids.

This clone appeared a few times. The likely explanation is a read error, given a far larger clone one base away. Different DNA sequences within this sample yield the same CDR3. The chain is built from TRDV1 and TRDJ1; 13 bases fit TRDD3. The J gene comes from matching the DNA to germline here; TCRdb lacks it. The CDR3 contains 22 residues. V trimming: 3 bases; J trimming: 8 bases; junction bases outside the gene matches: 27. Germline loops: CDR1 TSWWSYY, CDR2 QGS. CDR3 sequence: CALGDPSRSTTLPVLGDTKLIF. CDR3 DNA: TGTGCTCTTGGGGACCCCTCGCGGTCCACTACTCTTCCCGTACTGGGGGATACGAAACTCATCTTT.

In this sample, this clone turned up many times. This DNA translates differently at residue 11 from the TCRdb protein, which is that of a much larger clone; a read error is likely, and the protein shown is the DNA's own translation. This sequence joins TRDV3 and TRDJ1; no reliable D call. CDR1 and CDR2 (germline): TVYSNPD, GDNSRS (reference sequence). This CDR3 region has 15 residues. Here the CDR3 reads CAFPYFAYYTNKLIF. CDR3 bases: TGTGCCTTCCCATACTTTGCTTATTACACCAATAAACTCATCTTT.

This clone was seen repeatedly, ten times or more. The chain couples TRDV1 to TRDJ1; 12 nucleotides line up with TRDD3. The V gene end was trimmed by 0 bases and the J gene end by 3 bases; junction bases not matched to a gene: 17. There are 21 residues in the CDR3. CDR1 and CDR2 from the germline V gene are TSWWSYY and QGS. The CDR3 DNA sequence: TGTGCTCTTGGGGAACTTTTCTACGTTAAAACTGGGGGATACTTGGCCGATAAACTCATCTTT. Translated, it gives CALGELFYVKTGGYLADKLIF.

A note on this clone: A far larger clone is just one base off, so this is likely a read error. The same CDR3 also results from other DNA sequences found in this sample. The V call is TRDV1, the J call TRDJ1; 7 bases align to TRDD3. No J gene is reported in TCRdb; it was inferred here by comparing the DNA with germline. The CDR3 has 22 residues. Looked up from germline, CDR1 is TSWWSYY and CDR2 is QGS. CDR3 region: CALGEPPSAYWGPYLNTDKLIF. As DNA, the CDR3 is TGCGCTCTTGGGGAACCGCCTTCTGCGTACTGGGGACCTTATCTGAACACCGATAAACTCATCTTT.

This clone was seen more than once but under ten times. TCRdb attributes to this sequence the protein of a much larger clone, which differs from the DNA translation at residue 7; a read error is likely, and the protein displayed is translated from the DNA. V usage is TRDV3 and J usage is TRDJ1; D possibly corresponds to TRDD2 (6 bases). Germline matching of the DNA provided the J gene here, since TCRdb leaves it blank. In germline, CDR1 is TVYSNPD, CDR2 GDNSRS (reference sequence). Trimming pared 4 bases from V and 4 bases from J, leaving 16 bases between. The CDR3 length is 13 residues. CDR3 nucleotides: TGTGCCTCCACGGCCTTCCAGGGCGATAAACTCATCTTT. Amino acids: CASTAFQGDKLIF.

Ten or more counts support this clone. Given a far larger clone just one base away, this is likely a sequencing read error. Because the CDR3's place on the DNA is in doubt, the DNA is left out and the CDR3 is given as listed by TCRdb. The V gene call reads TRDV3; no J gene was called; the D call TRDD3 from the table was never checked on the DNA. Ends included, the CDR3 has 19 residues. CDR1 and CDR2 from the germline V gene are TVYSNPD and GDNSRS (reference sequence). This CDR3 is CASLGLAWGTGTYTDKLIF.

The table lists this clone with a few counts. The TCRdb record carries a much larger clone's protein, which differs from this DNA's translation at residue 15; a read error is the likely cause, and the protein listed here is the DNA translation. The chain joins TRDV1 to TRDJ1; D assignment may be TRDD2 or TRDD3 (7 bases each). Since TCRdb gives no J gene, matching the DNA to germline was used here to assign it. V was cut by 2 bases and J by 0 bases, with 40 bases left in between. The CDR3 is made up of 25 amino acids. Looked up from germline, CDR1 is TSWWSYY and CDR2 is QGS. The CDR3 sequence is CALGEGSYFLSTYWRIRWYTDKLIF. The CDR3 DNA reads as TGTGCTCTTGGGGAAGGTTCGTACTTCCTATCGACATACTGGAGGATACGCTGGTACACCGATAAACTCATCTTT.